These 18 T cell receptor beta chains share one sample of origin, sequenced in a study of cytomegalovirus exposure and HLA in healthy donors. Sequencing was performed with immunoSEQ multiplex PCR; in TCRdb, only in-frame clones are kept and a portion is missing. Among about 120,000 clones, approximately 95% were seen once, and the ten largest hold approximately 1.5%. The sample comprised PBMCs. The receptors shown here come from a man between 18 and 29 years old in good health and CMV-seronegative.

The chain is built from TRBV5-4 and TRBJ1-2; tentative D call: TRBD1 (5 bases). The CDR3 covers 13 residues. Germline CDR1 reads SGHNT; CDR2 reads YYREEE (reference sequence). V lost 0 bases, J lost 4 bases, and 7 bases lay in between. The CDR3, as DNA: TGTGCCAGCAGCTTGGGACAGTTCTATGGCTACACCTTC. It encodes CASSLGQFYGYTF.

The chain uses TRBV7-2 and TRBJ2-1; D call uncertain. This CDR3 contains 12 residues. CDR1 is SGHTA and CDR2 is FQGNSA in the germline V gene. The V end lost 5 bases, the J end lost 5 bases, and 7 bases lay between the germline ends. The CDR3 region has the DNA TGTGCCAGCAGCGTATATAACAATGAGCAGTTCTTC. This sequence encodes CASSVYNNEQFF.

The chain has TRBV29-1 and TRBJ2-1; 7 nucleotides agree with TRBD1. The V and J ends lost 8 bases and 9 bases, in that order; junction bases with no gene match: 13. The germline CDR1 and CDR2 sequences are SQVTM and ANQGSEA. The CDR3 is 13 residues long. CDR3 loop: CSTTRQGVSEQFF. CDR3 coding DNA: TGCAGCACAACCCGGCAGGGGGTCAGTGAGCAGTTCTTC.

J is TRBJ1-5 and V is TRBV19; maybe TRBD1 (6 bases). The CDR3 loop spans 19 amino acids. The V gene lost 3 bases and the J gene lost 7 bases, with 28 bases spanning the gap. The germline V gene encodes CDR1 LNHDA and CDR2 SQIVND (reference sequence). This CDR3 reads CASSISMRGSGGSRQPQHF. CDR3 sequence (DNA): TGTGCCAGTAGTATCTCGATGCGTGGTTCGGGGGGCTCGAGACAGCCCCAGCATTTT.

This sequence joins TRBV28 and TRBJ2-4, with TRBD1 identical over 8 bases. CDR3 length: 16 amino acids. Trimming took 5 bases from V and 4 from J; bases not matched to a gene: 10. Germline CDR1 and CDR2: MDHEN and SYDVKM. DNA for the CDR3: TGTGCCAGCAGTCCCCGACAGGGGTATAAAAAAAACATTCAGTACTTC. Translating gives CASSPRQGYKKNIQYF.

The chain employs TRBV9 and TRBJ1-1; D uncertain. V gave up 2 bases and J gave up 2 bases, with 7 bases separating them. CDR3 size: 13 residues. Germline V gives CDR1 SGDLS, CDR2 YYNGEE. The CDR3 reads CASSVAHNTEAFF. CDR3 nucleotides: TGTGCCAGCAGCGTGGCCCACAACACTGAAGCTTTCTTT.

V gene TRBV5-1 combines with J gene TRBJ2-7; maybe TRBD2 (5 bases). Germline V gene lookup returns CDR1 SGHRS and CDR2 YFSETQ. This CDR3 has 14 amino acids. V was pared by 4 bases and J by 2 bases, with 13 bases between. CDR3 sequence (DNA): TGCGCCAGCAGCCCCCTCGGAGGAACCTACGAGCAGTACTTC. Protein: CASSPLGGTYEQYF.

A single count supports this clone. The chain combines TRBV5-1 with TRBJ1-2; D is uncertain. The CDR3 covers 12 residues. The V end lost 9 bases, the J end lost 0 bases, and 9 bases lay between the germline ends. The germline CDR1 and CDR2 sequences are SGHRS and YFSETQ. The CDR3 sequence: CATRGSNYGYTF. The CDR3 bases are TGCGCCACCCGGGGTTCTAACTATGGCTACACCTTC.

This rearrangement joins TRBV7-9 to TRBJ2-3, with D hard to call. The CDR3 has 14 residues. Trimming cost V 4 bases and J 5 bases, with 13 bases left between them. Germline V gene data show CDR1 as SEHNR and CDR2 as FQNEAQ (reference sequence). The CDR3 loop reads CASSSRSIRDTQYF. The CDR3 region has the DNA TGTGCCAGCAGCTCGCGGTCCATTCGAGATACGCAGTATTTT.

CDR3 bases: TGTGCCAGCAGCTTGATGACAGGCCGCGGGTCCAGCACAGATACGCAGTATTTT. It is translated as CASSLMTGRGSSTDTQYF. This rearrangement joins TRBV7-6 to TRBJ2-3; weak D call: TRBD1 (6 bases). Between the trimmed V and J ends, which lost 3 bases and 0 bases, there was a span of 19 bases. Germline-derived CDR1 and CDR2 are SGHVS and FNYEAQ. This CDR3 contains 18 residues. Full variable domain (outside the CDR3, taken from reference TRBV7-6 and TRBJ2-3): GAGVSQSPRYKVTKRGQDVALRCDPISGHVSLYWYRQALGQGPEFLTYFNYEAQQDKSGLPNDRFSAERPEGSISTLTIQRTEQRDSAMYRCASSLMTGRGSSTDTQYFGPGTRLTVL.

V gene TRBV11-1 combines with J gene TRBJ1-1; no firm D call. Trimming cost V 7 bases and J 1 base, with 13 bases left between them. Germline lookup yields CDR1 SGHAT and CDR2 FQDESV (reference sequence). The length of the CDR3 is 14 residues. The CDR3 DNA follows: TGTGCCAGCATCGCGGGAGGGTGGAACACTGAAGCTTTCTTT. Its translation is CASIAGGWNTEAFF.

The genes are TRBV12-5 and TRBJ2-7; TRBD2 matches at 12 bases. The V gene's germline CDR1 is LGHNT and CDR2 FRNRAP. CDR3 length equals 15 residues. V trimming: 2 bases; J trimming: 6 bases; junction bases outside the gene matches: 5. The CDR3 DNA is TGTGCTAGTGGTTTGTCTTCTAGCGGGAGGGCCGAGCAGTACTTC. This translates into CASGLSSSGRAEQYF. Full variable domain (missing parts from reference TRBV12-5 and TRBJ2-7): DARVTQTPRHKVTEMGQEVTMRCQPILGHNTVFWYRQTMMQGLELLAYFRNRAPLDDSGMPKDRFSAEMPDATLATLKIQPSEPRDSAVYFCASGLSSSGRAEQYFGPGTRLTVT.

The J gene is TRBJ2-2, the V gene TRBV9; a weak D match, TRBD2 (5 bases). V lost 3 bases to trimming and J lost 0 bases, with 12 bases between them. Germline CDR1 is SGDLS and CDR2 is YYNGEE. The CDR3 spans 16 residues. CDR3 coding DNA: TGTGCCAGCAGCGGCGACGGGGTAACGAACACCGGGGAGCTGTTTTTT. Its translation: CASSGDGVTNTGELFF.

This clone showed up just once. DNA for the CDR3: TGTGCCAGCAGCCGGGTGGTAGCGGGGTTGCTGGAGCAGTTCTTC. This codes for CASSRVVAGLLEQFF. The chain links TRBV5-6 to TRBJ2-1, with TRBD2 matching 8 bases. The length of the CDR3 is 15 residues. The germline V gene encodes CDR1 SGHDT and CDR2 YYEEEE. With V trimmed by 4 bases and J by 10 bases, 13 bases remained unmatched.

This clone was observed once. This chain joins TRBV19 and TRBJ2-1; tentatively, D is TRBD2 (6 bases). Looked up from germline, CDR1 is LNHDA and CDR2 is SQIVND (reference sequence). V was trimmed by 8 bases and J by 6 bases, leaving 14 bases between them. The CDR3 spans 13 residues. The CDR3 loop is CASARGTPNEQFF. CDR3 nucleotides: TGTGCCAGTGCCCGGGGGACCCCCAATGAGCAGTTCTTC. Full variable domain (outside the CDR3, taken from reference TRBV19 and TRBJ2-1): DGGITQSPKYLFRKEGQNVTLSCEQNLNHDAMYWYRQDPGQGLRLIYYSQIVNDFQKGDIAEGYSVSREKKESFPLTVTSAQKNPTAFYLCASARGTPNEQFFGPGTRLTVL.

This rearrangement joins TRBV27 to TRBJ2-1; TRBD2 matches at 10 bases. Germline-derived CDR1 and CDR2 are MNHEY and SMNVEV (reference sequence). This CDR3 contains 14 residues. In nucleotides, the CDR3 is TGTGCTACGGGACTAGCGAACAACTACAATGAGCAGTTCTTC. Translated: CATGLANNYNEQFF.

The chain joins TRBV27 to TRBJ2-1; TRBD1 agrees at 9 bases. Trimming at V came to 6 bases and at J to 2 bases, leaving 8 bases not matched to a gene. The CDR3 spans 16 residues. Germline assignment: CDR1 MNHEY and CDR2 SMNVEV (reference sequence). CDR3 bases: TGTGCCAGCAGACCCGGGACAGGGCTAACCTACAATGAGCAGTTCTTC. Its protein is CASRPGTGLTYNEQFF.

The chain recombines TRBV6-5 with TRBJ2-1, with 13 bases matching TRBD2. CDR1 and CDR2 from the germline V gene are MNHEY and SVGAGI. This CDR3 is 15 amino acids long. The J segment lost 9 bases and the V segment lost 6 bases, leaving 8 bases of the junction unmatched. The CDR3 sequence is CASSSGLAGIGEQFF. The CDR3 DNA reads as TGTGCCAGCAGCTCGGGACTAGCGGGGATCGGTGAGCAGTTCTTC.